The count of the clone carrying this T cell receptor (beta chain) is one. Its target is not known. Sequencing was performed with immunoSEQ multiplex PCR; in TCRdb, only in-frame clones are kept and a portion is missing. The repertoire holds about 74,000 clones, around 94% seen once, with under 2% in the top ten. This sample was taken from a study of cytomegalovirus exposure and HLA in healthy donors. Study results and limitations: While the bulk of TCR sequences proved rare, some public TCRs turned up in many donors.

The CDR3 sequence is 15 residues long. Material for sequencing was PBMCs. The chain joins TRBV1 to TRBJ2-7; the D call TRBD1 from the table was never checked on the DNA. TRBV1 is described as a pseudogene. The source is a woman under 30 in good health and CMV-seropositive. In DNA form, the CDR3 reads TGCACCAGCAGCCCGCGGACAGGCGGCTCCTACGAGCAGTACTTC. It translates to CTSSPRTGGSYEQYF.